The entry that follows covers one T cell receptor (beta chain) sequence. Its antigen is unknown. This entry is derived from a study of vaccination effects on CD4 cells after COVID-19. Study-wide background: Samples came from a couple of convalescent patients 16 days and one week before vaccination.

Sequencing in the ViraFEST assay came after antigen-specific CD4+ T cells had been expanded with viral peptide pools, which were used to stimulate PBMC. It was after around 10 days of culture that CD4+ T cells were isolated. The person had PCR-confirmed SARS-CoV-2 infection between March and December 2020. Half of the medium was exchanged for IL-2 medium on both days 3 and 7. General study points: Marked clonal contraction was seen late after vaccination (in both infection- and vaccine-induced clones).

Clones were read by immunoSEQ multiplex PCR, and TCRdb kept only the in-frame ones, dropping some. The sample includes 42,000 or so clones, around 80% seen only once; the top ten take approximately 28%. This CDR3 has 16 residues. Germline lookup yields CDR1 SNHLY and CDR2 FYNNEI. Trimming at V came to 6 bases and at J to 4 bases, leaving 15 bases not matched to a gene. The clonotype comes from a human donor who had a prior SARS-CoV-2 infection. The specimen was CD4+ T cells from PBMCs cultured with a peptide pool, collected before COVID-19 vaccination. The V call is TRBV2, the J call TRBJ2-7, with 7 bases aligning to TRBD2. Written as DNA, the CDR3 is TGTGCCAGCAGCGGGATTCGTGGGAGGGCCTCTTACGAGCAGTACTTC. The encoded protein is CASSGIRGRASYEQYF. Full variable domain (remainder filled in from reference TRBV2 and TRBJ2-7): EPEVTQTPSHQVTQMGQEVILRCVPISNHLYFYWYRQILGQKVEFLVSFYNNEISEKSEIFDDQFSVERPDGSNFTLKIRSTKLEDSAMYFCASSGIRGRASYEQYFGPGTRLTVT.